What follows is one TCR beta chain and its context. This clonotype was seen ten or more times. Its antigen is unknown. Base qualities were left out, and no much larger clone turns up one base away. This record belongs to a study of molecular identifiers for immune sequencing clone quantification (dated by TCRdb to 2017 to 2018). With respect to the entire study: For a replicate experiment, RNA from roughly 20,000 or 100,000 naive CD8 T cells was divided into five aliquots, of which four were sequenced. The study was a methods study using CD8 T cells to benchmark molecular-identifier clustering-based TCR repertoire sequencing (MIDCIRS) and TCR RNA copy counting. Overall study outcomes, separate from this receptor: Modeling estimated about 2.8 recovered TCR RNA copies per cell, compared with about ten by digital PCR, which implies around 33% capture efficiency. When barcode sub-clustering was omitted, TCR diversity was inflated by chimeric consensus sequences, with chimeras reaching as high as 47%. Spiked-in Jurkat TCR RNA (about 10 copies' worth), which is not part of the donor repertoire, was contained in the naive libraries. In CMV-specific effector cells, over 97% of molecules were held by clones above 20 RNA copies, whereas under 1% of molecules were held by such clones in naive cells. Even against a background of 750,000 to 1,000,000 naive CD8 T cells, spiked-in Jurkat TCR RNA amounting to a single cell's worth was reported to be detectable. Highly expanded clone sizes could be underestimated because identical TCR molecules may share a barcode.

Libraries of naive CD8 T cells were generated from roughly 21,000 to 960,000 sorted cells, with 10%, 30% or 50% of the purified RNA used. Naive CD8 T cells, defined as CD8+CD4-CCR7+CD45RA+, were FACS-sorted into RLT Plus buffer on a BD FACSAria II. To test detection sensitivity, Jurkat RNA equivalent to ten TCR copies was spiked into samples of roughly 17,000-1,000,000 naive CD8 T cells. Enrichment of CD8 T cells was done with RosetteSep CD8+ T Cell Enrichment Cocktail plus Ficoll-Paque, and ACK red cell lysis came afterward. Libraries came from PCR. These reads were obtained on a NextSeq 500. Bulk TCR libraries were made following a previously described method, with the TCR primers given in Table S5. Total RNA was purified with the Qiagen AllPrep DNA/RNA kit. Before analysis, reads from multiple sequencing runs of one library were combined. The source study handled its data this way. Only reads with exact TCR constant sequence were kept, trimmed to 150 nt, and grouped by their 12-nt molecular barcodes. Reads in each barcode group were sub-clustered using a 15% Levenshtein threshold, and a quality-weighted consensus sequence was built for each RNA molecule. Non-functional sequences were filtered out, along with any lower-count sequence sitting one edit away from another sequence. Based on a fit of two negative binomial distributions, barcode sub-clusters having less than 20% of the maximum read count were discarded. Through fastp at Q25 and MiXCR, TCRdb rebuilt clones from the public reads, retaining in-frame beta chains. Rows with a matching CDR3 protein are joined into one entry that keeps the most common DNA and genes. What appears here as the V and J calls and clone size reflects TCRdb's work, not the paper's. Counted in this sample were hundreds of thousands of distinct CDR3 sequences; roughly 23% of them appeared once. The ten most abundant clones make up 0.7% to 0.95% of the sample.

There are 12 amino acids in the CDR3, from cysteine to phenylalanine inclusive. Just the 36-base CDR3 DNA is kept, in frame starting at base 1. Trimming at the junction amounts to 5 bases on V and 2 bases on J, and the germline ends lie 8 bases apart. The germline V gene (reference sequence) sets CDR1 to SGHKS and CDR2 to YYEKEE. Sequencing was done on a sample of naive CD8+ T cells from blood, with Jurkat cell RNA spiked in. According to the study, the label for this sample's cell subset or site signals: FACS-sorted CD8+CD4-CCR7+CD45RA+ naive T cells. The V gene is TRBV5-5 and the J gene is TRBJ2-7; a confident D gene designation cannot be given. The source is a human donor in good health. Some libraries in this study had Jurkat cell RNA spiked in. The CDR3 reads CASSLLTYEQYF. DNA sequence: TGTGCCAGCAGTTTACTGACCTACGAGCAGTACTTC.